This TCR beta chain is from a study of blood T cell repertoires in COVID-19. This table comes from immunoSEQ multiplex PCR, and its TCRdb copy is limited to in-frame clones, with some not included. The sample has 200,000 to 250,000 clones, around 90% seen once. The V gene lost 7 bases and the J gene lost 2 bases, with 9 bases spanning the gap. Germline lookup yields CDR1 SEHNR and CDR2 FQNEAQ (reference sequence). CDR3 length: 13 residues. This sequence originates from a man under 40 who had been exposed to COVID-19. The sample consisted of PBMCs or T cells enriched from blood (not recorded which). The chain combines TRBV7-9 with TRBJ2-4, with D perhaps TRBD2 (5 bases). CDR3 DNA: TGTGCCAGCAATGAGGGTCCCAAAAACATTCAGTACTTC. Its protein is CASNEGPKNIQYF.